Sequencing of this TCR beta chain was carried out in a study of cytomegalovirus exposure and HLA in healthy donors (dated by TCRdb to 2016 to 2017). About the investigation overall: According to an earlier analysis of 550 to 700 of the donors, roughly 180 million T cells yielded roughly 100 million unique TCR beta sequences and about 300 Gb of sequence data. An early release covering roughly 580 HLA-typed donors comprised roughly 300 gigabases of sequencing data and 65 million to 100 million unique TCR sequences. Among the roughly 400 genotyped donors, more than 70% belonged to the genetic ancestry cluster associated with self-reported Caucasian donors. The study was designed to test whether signatures of past pathogen exposure could be identified by cataloging public T cell receptors. The T cell repertoires of 666 subjects were profiled by immunosequencing and related to cytomegalovirus serostatus. A separate validation cohort of about 110 different subjects was used in addition to the roughly 720-subject first cohort. High-throughput TCR immunosequencing, statistical association of individual TCRs with disease status, and machine learning were combined to predict cytomegalovirus infection status. In a later analysis, previously published TCR beta repertoires from about 670 donors were re-analyzed and high-resolution HLA genotyping was added so that TCR occurrence patterns could be studied. Rather than drawing on any new phenotypic data, the later analysis identified candidate immune exposures from TCR beta sequences and the way those sequences occurred across donors. In an earlier analysis of a few hundred of the donors, high-throughput TCR beta sequencing was used to judge whether each TCR beta V gene segment behaved as functional or pseudogenic. Donor age, sex, ethnicity and CMV serostatus were compiled alongside the repertoire data. A later genetic analysis took genome-wide SNP genotypes for about three fifths of the roughly 670 donors and used that subset as a discovery cohort. Every discovery cohort repertoire had been produced on one sequencing platform. HLA typing included class I and class II loci at four-digit resolution. Typing coverage differed by locus: A, B, C, DRB1 and DQB1 were typed in roughly 629-630 donors, DQA1 in about 550, DPA1 in some 600, and DPB1 in just under 490. Roughly 5 DR-DQ haplotypes were handled as single units for association and clustering because linkage in the cohort was strong. Among 398 genotyped donors of the cohort, an average of around 240,000 unique TCR beta nucleotide sequences were sequenced per donor, around 20% of them non-productive. Study-wide conclusions, independent of this receptor: The only immune exposure information available for the cohort was CMV serostatus. Presence/absence analyses assumed roughly uniform sequencing depth across donors, an assumption that may not hold. In vitro tests confirmed that a few of the cytomegalovirus-associated TCR beta chains recognize cytomegalovirus antigens. Cytomegalovirus status was reported to be diagnosed by the classifier with high specificity and sensitivity in both the original and validation cohorts. An earlier analysis of around 500 of the donors showed that most TCR beta V segments appeared in productive rearrangements either about 87% or about 30% of the time, which broadly matched IMGT annotations. According to the authors, the approach could potentially be generalized to other disease states and immunological phenotypes. A cluster of highly shared sequence variants was judged likely to represent a technical artifact of the sequencing pipeline. Some IMGT-functional V segments, including TRBV6-2 and TRBV6-3, could not be distinguished by the 87-base-pair reads and were therefore excluded. Across donors, most TCR sequences were observed very rarely, whereas some public TCRs were present in many individuals. The study gave a list of 150 to 200 TCR beta chains associated with cytomegalovirus. Assigning TCR associations to individual alleles was difficult when HLA alleles, especially DR and DQ, strongly co-occurred. A further reported finding was that TCR beta sequences accurately predicted the HLA-A and HLA-B alleles for most subjects in the first cohort. According to a later genetic analysis, donors in an Asian-associated ancestry cluster had fewer N-insertions in productive TCRs than the approximately 650-donor mean. Most CMV-associated TCR beta chains appeared to be HLA-restricted in a later analysis, and the HLA associations seemed to be driven largely by CMV exposure. Correlated functional status among segregating V segments might reflect linkage disequilibrium, but an unknown experimental factor could not be ruled out. In this cohort, only TCR beta chains were sequenced, and detectable features were limited by the absence of alpha or paired-chain data. In a later analysis, HLA-associated TCR beta chains showed more clonal expansion and lower generation probabilities than non-associated chains that were equally common. A later genetic analysis associated a missense DCLRE1C variant with V-gene and J-gene trimming of TCR beta chains, and an independent cohort replicated the association. In a later analysis, several top co-occurrence clusters were reported to appear linked to parvovirus B19, influenza, CMV and Epstein-Barr virus. A later analysis associated 16,951 TCR beta sequences with specific HLA alleles at a false discovery rate of 0.05. Because counts were too low, 15 to 20 rarely observed V segments, including chromosome 9 orphons, were excluded from the earlier analysis of around 640 of the donors. Because some donors lacked HLA typing at each locus, the association tests relied only on the typed subset. In a later analysis, the rate of TCR association differed among HLA loci, with DRB1 alleles having the most associated TCRs and HLA-C alleles having the fewest.

Preparation of the library involved the immunoSEQ multiplex PCR assay. A mixture of 60 forward primers for TCR Vbeta segments and 13 reverse primers for TCR Jbeta segments was used in the multiplex PCR. A multiplex PCR assay on genomic DNA amplified the CDR3 region of rearranged TCR beta genes. Amplified TCR beta libraries were sequenced as 87-base-pair reads on the Illumina HiSeq System. The paper's processing steps were these. A later analysis counted about 80 million unique TCR beta chains across the roughly 700 repertoires, and about 10 million of these chains were shared by at least two donors. A nearest-neighbor algorithm error-corrected the raw reads and collapsed the reads into unique sequences, merging closely related sequences to remove PCR and sequencing errors. V, D and J gene segments were assigned by aligning CDR3 sequences to IMGT reference sequences. Each retained sequence needed at least a six-nucleotide match to both a V gene segment and a J gene segment. Rearrangements were called productive when the CDR3 lacked stop codons and stayed in frame with V and J; all others were non-productive. Following IMGT convention, CDR3 was defined as the stretch from the second conserved V-encoded cysteine to the conserved J-encoded phenylalanine. The earlier analysis of around 640 of the donors excluded sequences that lacked an unambiguous match to a single V gene segment. An earlier analysis of about 590 of the donors classified V segments as functional when productive rearrangements were above 56.7% and as segregating when the standard deviation between donors was above 5%. A statistical classification framework was built to diagnose cytomegalovirus status from the catalog of TCR beta chain sequences. A later analysis assigned V and J genes by comparing TCR nucleotide sequences with IMGT/GENE-DB human TR gene sequences. In a later analysis, CDR3 sequences and most-parsimonious VDJ recombination scenarios were assigned using the TCRdist pipeline. In a later analysis, each TCR beta chain was defined by its CDR3 amino acid sequence together with its V-gene family, and reads without a unique V-gene family were excluded. As a way to deal with suspected cross-contamination and a sequencing artifact, a later analysis dropped approximately 570 nucleotide sequences that were highly shared and had low generation probability. For each public chain, a later analysis derived a clonal expansion index from normalized ranks of inferred template counts within each repertoire. Generation probabilities in a later analysis came from a VDJ recombination model fitted to out-of-frame rearrangements, and those results were checked against IGoR. In a later analysis, hypergeometric tests were used to score TCR-TCR, TCR-HLA and TCR-CMV co-occurrence, with a repertoire-size bias correction applied to TCR pairs. False discovery rates were estimated in a later analysis by permuting HLA or CMV assignments 20 times. In a later analysis, co-occurring TCRs were grouped using DBSCAN, with TCRdist sequence similarity added in when clustering inside HLA-allele-positive subsets. Co-occurrence clustering excluded repertoires with fewer than 30,000 or more than 120,000 public chains, plus five with anomalous nucleotide sharing. TCRdb retrieved this table from immuneACCESS and kept in-frame rearrangements only. Not all clones are present; in checked studies, unresolved V genes account for under half, and no reason is known for the remainder. That table gives V, J and clone size, and the DNA gave D and trimming. This sample's records show about 92,000 clones. The ten largest clones take up 15% of the sample.

Regarding this clone: Its recognized antigen is unknown.

Via the germline V gene (reference sequence), CDR1 is LNHNV and CDR2 YYDKDF. Its CDR3 holds 17 amino acids, cysteine through phenylalanine. Only the CDR3 portion is preserved as DNA: 51 bases, with reading frame beginning at the first base. Deletion took 0 bases off V and 0 bases off J, with a span of 9 bases between the germline ends. In total, just over 650 healthy bone marrow donors made up the cohort. Cohort members were all nominally healthy when sampled, although unrecorded immune exposures were likely present. The donor tested CMV seropositive and was one of the 289 seropositive cohort members. Each donor provided a peripheral blood sample, and peripheral blood mononuclear cells were used for TCR beta sequencing. The Qiagen DNeasy Blood Extraction Kit was used to extract genomic DNA from the blood cell samples.

This TCR was sampled from a man aged 50-60 years in good health and CMV-seropositive. Sequencing used PBMCs. The sequence links TRBV15 to TRBJ2-6; the D gene is possibly TRBD2, with 6 bases matching. The CDR3 corresponds to CATSRDWGDSGANVLTF. DNA sequence: TGTGCCACCAGCAGAGATTGGGGGGACTCTGGGGCCAACGTCCTGACTTTC.